Given below is one TCR beta chain in context. Its antigen is not known. Trimming removed 3 bases from V and 4 bases from J, with 7 bases in between. The germline V gene has CDR1 SQVTM and CDR2 ANQGSEA. The CDR3 spans 12 residues. TCRdb keeps only in-frame clones here, not all; method: immunoSEQ multiplex PCR. This sample has approximately 160,000 clones; 90% occur once, and the top ten carry 1.5%. The data were taken from a study of T cell responses to AZD1222 COVID-19 vaccine. Overall study results and limits: Targets within unmutated variant regions were reportedly found for nearly half of spike-specific TCRs. Clonal diversity may have been underestimated in mostly white British donors.

The TCR comes from an adult in good health. The chain is built from TRBV29-1 and TRBJ1-3; D unresolved. The sequences come from peripheral blood, collected on day 0 of AZD1222 vaccination. The CDR3 reads CSVESPGNTIYF. CDR3 bases: TGCAGCGTTGAGTCCCCAGGAAACACCATATATTTT.